These T cell receptor beta chains were read from a single sample in a study of beta chain features in type 1 diabetes. Sequencing used immunoSEQ multiplex PCR; TCRdb keeps in-frame clones, though not all of them. The table includes about 150,000 clones, about 9.4% detected once. The sequenced sample was naive CD4+ T cells from blood. The receptors come from a man aged 18 to 35 in good health. Both conserved end residues are part of each CDR3. A D gene is named only where the DNA matches it firmly. Clone size appears in some rows only: once, few, many, or a class for an expanded clone.

j_call d_call v_call clone_size cdr3_aa cdr3_nt
TRBJ1-5 NA TRBV9 few CASSASGNQPQHF TGTGCCAGCAGCGCCAGCGGCAATCAGCCCCAGCATTTT
TRBJ1-6 TRBD1 TRBV6-5 few CASTTWDRDNSPLHF TGTGCCAGCACCACCTGGGACAGGGACAATTCACCCCTCCACTTT
TRBJ1-6 TRBD1 TRBV18 NA CASSPDRNSPLHF TGTGCCAGCTCACCGGACAGGAATTCACCCCTCCACTTT
TRBJ1-3 TRBD1 TRBV27 NA CASSGTAAGNTIYF TGTGCCAGCAGCGGGACAGCCGCTGGAAACACCATATATTTT
TRBJ2-5 TRBD1 TRBV18 many CASSIGTVQETQYF TGTGCCAGCTCAATCGGGACAGTCCAAGAGACCCAGTACTTC
TRBJ2-7 NA TRBV18 many CASSPTGGYYEQYF TGTGCCAGCTCACCCACGGGTGGCTACTACGAGCAGTACTTC
TRBJ2-2 TRBD2 TRBV30 few CAWSVPSGGWTGELFF TGTGCCTGGAGTGTACCCAGCGGGGGGTGGACCGGGGAGCTGTTTTTT
TRBJ2-5 TRBD1 TRBV9 NA CASSDGQGEVKTQYF TGTGCCAGCAGTGACGGACAGGGAGAGGTGAAGACCCAGTACTTC
TRBJ1-4 TRBD1 TRBV6-1 few CASKFSGTGNEKLFF TGTGCCAGCAAATTTAGCGGGACAGGGAATGAAAAACTGTTTTTT
TRBJ1-5 NA TRBV2 few CASSGQSNQPQHF TGTGCCAGCAGTGGACAGAGCAATCAGCCCCAGCATTTT
TRBJ2-5 NA TRBV4-1 NA CASSEDRGTSQETQYF TGCGCCAGCAGCGAAGACCGTGGGACTTCGCAAGAGACCCAGTACTTC
TRBJ2-5 TRBD2 TRBV30 many CAWSVLLAGLQETQYF TGTGCCTGGAGTGTACTACTAGCGGGGTTACAAGAGACCCAGTACTTC
TRBJ1-5 TRBD1 TRBV5-6 few CASSLGRGHQPQHF TGTGCCAGCAGCTTGGGTAGGGGGCATCAGCCCCAGCATTTT
TRBJ2-3 TRBD1 TRBV14 NA CASSRQGAPTDTQYF TGTGCCAGCTCCAGACAGGGGGCGCCGACAGATACGCAGTATTTT
TRBJ2-5 NA TRBV7-9 few CASSPPGTQETQYF TGTGCCAGCAGCCCACCGGGTACCCAAGAGACCCAGTACTTC
TRBJ1-1 TRBD1 TRBV5-4 NA CASSLGGTGSTEAFF TGTGCCAGCAGCTTGGGAGGGACAGGGTCTACTGAAGCTTTCTTT